This TCR gamma chain is from a study of gamma delta lymphoproliferative disorders and STAT genes (dated by TCRdb to 2017 to 2018). As for the study more broadly: Among the 9 sequenced Tgammadelta LGLL patients, 4 had symptomatic disease and 5 had an indolent course. Since no corresponding Invivoscribe delta assay was available, delta-chain libraries were prepared following the standard operating procedure of the EuroClonality-NGS working group. To confirm the results, all delta-chain samples and a couple of gamma-chain samples were sequenced a second time. Gamma-chain libraries were prepared from at least 50 ng of genomic DNA using the LymphoTrack Dx TCRG Assay. Within a larger immunophenotypic and STAT-mutation study, TCR gamma and delta CDR3 repertoires were profiled by deep sequencing in Tgammadelta lymphoproliferative disease patients and healthy controls. The TCR-sequenced pilot group comprised 9 Tgammadelta large granular lymphocyte leukemia patients and a couple of hepatosplenic T-cell lymphoma patients. Findings and caveats that apply to the study as a whole: Control T cells likely spanned varied maturation stages, while leukemic cells were skewed toward terminal effectors, potentially limiting patient-control comparisons. When whole repertoires were clustered, patient gamma repertoires were grouped separately from healthy controls, whereas no separation between groups was observed for delta repertoires. It was noted by the authors that NGS specificity may be reduced at low frequencies, so confirmation of the public or private nature of leukemic clones is needed. Major clones in indolent patients were dominated by Vgamma9-JgammaP and Vdelta2-Ddelta3-Jdelta1 rearrangements, whereas symptomatic patients lacked these rearrangements and used less common gene combinations. Nearly all major patient gamma and delta clonotypes were public, shared with at least one healthy donor; only a couple of gamma clonotypes were private to disease.

With regard to this clone: The antigen this receptor binds is unknown. The DNA is omitted, as the CDR3 cannot be located on it reliably, and the CDR3 follows TCRdb's listing.

For TCR sequencing, genomic DNA was taken from peripheral blood mononuclear cells isolated from both patients and controls. Of the sequenced patients, about five were male and 6 were female, and the group's median age was approximately 60 years. Patients were recruited at a single hematology unit in Padova, Italy, and were reclassified according to 2017 WHO criteria for T-LGLL or HSTCL. All patient samples were collected while patients were either off therapy or before therapy. The CDR3 runs 15 amino acids, cysteine and phenylalanine included. In both library preparation methods, multiplex PCR was run with primers aimed at the conserved V and J regions of the TCR genes. The amplicons were purified, pooled and then sequenced on an Illumina MiSeq platform. Regarding the original processing steps: MiXCR performed V(D)J alignment, clonotype assembly and translation, and VDJtools was used for functionality assessment and CDR3 repertoire analyses. The IMGT definition of CDR3 was applied, and only productive sequences using functional genes were analyzed, with ORF genes and pseudogenes left out. A custom Python script was used to search all patients and controls for identical amino acid CDR3s of major clonotypes (frequency >=5%). A one-sided non-parametric Wilcoxon test was used to compare clonotype frequencies between patients and controls. After TCRdb called clones again from the public reads with CATT, rows with identical DNA were merged. TCRdb's processing, not the authors' own work, is the source of the V and J calls. Present in this sample are over a thousand gamma-chain clones, 8.2% of which were seen just once. The ten largest make up roughly 50% of the sample.

The sample comprised blood. The V gene is TRGV11; the J gene was not called. TRGV11 is an ORF, with its function uncertain. This receptor was obtained from a human donor with gamma-delta T-cell large granular lymphocyte leukemia. CDR3 loop: CTTVPAQTNYYKKLF.